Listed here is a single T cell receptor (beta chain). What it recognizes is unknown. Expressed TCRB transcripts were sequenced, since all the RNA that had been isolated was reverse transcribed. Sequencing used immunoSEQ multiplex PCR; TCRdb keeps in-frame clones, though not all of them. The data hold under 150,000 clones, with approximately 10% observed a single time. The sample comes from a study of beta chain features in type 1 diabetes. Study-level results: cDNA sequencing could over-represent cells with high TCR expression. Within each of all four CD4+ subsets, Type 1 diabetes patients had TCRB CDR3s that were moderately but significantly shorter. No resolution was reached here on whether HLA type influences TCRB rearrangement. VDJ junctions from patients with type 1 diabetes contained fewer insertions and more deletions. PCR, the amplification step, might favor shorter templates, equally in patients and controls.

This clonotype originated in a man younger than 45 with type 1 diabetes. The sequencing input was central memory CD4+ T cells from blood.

CDR3 in DNA: TGTGCCATCAGTGCTGGTTTTAGCGGGGGGTCCAAAAACATTCAGTACTTC. As protein: CAISAGFSGGSKNIQYF. This sequence joins TRBV10-3 and TRBJ2-4, with 10 bases lining up with TRBD2. Trimming removed 4 bases from V and 2 bases from J; junction bases left unmatched: 8. CDR1 and CDR2 from the germline V gene are ENHRY and SYGVKD. CDR3 length: 17 amino acids.